This T cell receptor beta chain was sequenced in a study of pediatric ulcerative colitis. Broader study findings: Repertoires came from total lymphocyte DNA, so rare subsets like regulatory T cells may be missed.

Measured with immunoSEQ multiplex PCR; TCRdb has only the in-frame clones, and not every one. The sample yields 15,000 to 20,000 clones, about three quarters seen once. The rectum was sampled with one to two pinch biopsies at colonoscopy. Germline V lookup: CDR1 MNHNS, CDR2 SASEGT. CDR3 length equals 14 residues. With V trimmed by 10 bases and J by 5 bases, 10 bases remained unmatched. With respect to this clone: Its antigen is not known.

V and J are TRBV6-1 and TRBJ2-5, with 10 positions matching TRBD2. The clonotype originates from a girl aged 5-17 years with moderate ulcerative colitis. Source material: gut tissue. DNA for the CDR3: TGTGCCACCCAGGGGCCTAGCGGGAGTGAGACCCAGTACTTC. Amino acid sequence: CATQGPSGSETQYF.